The 12 T cell receptor beta chains listed next were all sequenced from one sample in a study of T cell repertoires in cytomegalovirus infection. TCRdb reprocessed the reads with MiXCR, giving one entry per CDR3 protein. The sample has tens of thousands of distinct CDR3 sequences; 3.5% to 4% are singletons. Input material: PBMCs. The receptors were sampled from a human donor in good health (CMV status not recorded). Some clones in this sample may be carry-over from other donors' samples.

Ten or more counts support this clonotype. The V and J genes are TRBV2 and TRBJ2-4; D remains unclear. V shed 7 bases and J shed 8 bases, with 6 bases lying between them. The CDR3 runs 10 residues. Germline CDR1 SNHLY, CDR2 FYNNEI. CDR3 nucleotides: TGTGCCAGCACGGGTGACATTCAGTACTTC. Residues: CASTGDIQYF.

This clonotype was detected many times. CDR3 protein: CASSLVASGTTDTQYF. The CDR3, as DNA: TGTGCCAGCAGCTTAGTTGCTAGCGGCACCACAGATACGCAGTATTTT. This chain uses TRBV7-2 with TRBJ2-3; 7 bases fit TRBD2. The CDR3 runs to 16 residues. Germline V lookup: CDR1 SGHTA, CDR2 FQGNSA. V lost 1 base to trimming and J lost 2 bases; unmatched junction nucleotides: 6. Using reference TRBV7-2 and TRBJ2-3 for the parts outside the CDR3, the full variable domain is GAGVSQSPSNKVTEKGKDVELRCDPISGHTALYWYRQSLGQGLEFLIYFQGNSAPDKSGLPSDRFSAERTGGSVSTLTIQRTQQEDSAVYLCASSLVASGTTDTQYFGPGTRLTVL.

This clonotype was counted many times. The chain employs TRBV20-1 and TRBJ2-7; weak D call: TRBD1 (6 bases). CDR1 DFQATT and CDR2 SNEGSKA come from the germline V gene (reference sequence). Deletions cut 5 bases from V and 3 bases from J, with 11 bases between. The CDR3 runs 12 residues. CDR3 nucleotides: TGCAGTGCTGACCGACAGGACTACGAGCAGTACTTC. Protein: CSADRQDYEQYF.

This clonotype occurred many times. The chain joins TRBV7-2 to TRBJ2-7, with 8 bases lining up with TRBD2. J lost 3 bases, V lost 4 bases, and 5 bases had no gene match. The CDR3 totals 14 residues. Germline CDR1 and CDR2: SGHTA and FQGNSA. The CDR3 reads CASSSPSGFYEQYF. CDR3 sequence (DNA): TGTGCCAGCAGCTCGCCTAGCGGGTTCTACGAGCAGTACTTC. The full variable domain, with the rest looked up from reference TRBV7-2 and TRBJ2-7, is GAGVSQSPSNKVTEKGKDVELRCDPISGHTALYWYRQSLGQGLEFLIYFQGNSAPDKSGLPSDRFSAERTGGSVSTLTIQRTQQEDSAVYLCASSSPSGFYEQYFGPGTRLTVT.

The chain carries TRBV18 and TRBJ2-3; tentatively, D is TRBD2 (6 bases). The CDR3 length is 14 residues. The germline V gene encodes CDR1 KGHSH and CDR2 LQKENI. The ends were cut back, 3 bases at V and 2 bases at J, with 9 bases in the middle. The CDR3 is CASSPGLDTDTQYF. In nucleotides, the CDR3 is TGTGCCAGCTCACCGGGACTTGACACAGATACGCAGTATTTT.

This clonotype was seen repeatedly, ten times or more. For the CDR3, the DNA is TGTGCCAGCAGTCCCCCCGTCCGGGAGCAGTACTTC. Its translation: CASSPPVREQYF. The chain employs TRBV28 and TRBJ2-7; no clear D gene. Germline CDR1 MDHEN, CDR2 SYDVKM. The CDR3 loop spans 12 amino acids. V lost 5 bases and J 7 bases, leaving 12 bases between the germline ends.

This clonotype came up many times. The DNA for the CDR3 is TGTGCCAGCAGTTTCGGTCGAGGATTCAGGGGCACTAATGGCTACACCTTC. The encoded protein is CASSFGRGFRGTNGYTF. The chain combines TRBV12-3 or TRBV12-4 with TRBJ1-2; D perhaps matches TRBD1 (6 bases). V lost 3 bases and J lost 6, with 23 bases in between. The CDR3 is 17 amino acids.

This clonotype has a count of ten or more. The gene calls are TRBV7-6 and TRBJ2-7, with 8 bases that match TRBD2. CDR1 is SGHVS, CDR2 FNYEAQ, per germline. V trimming: 1 base; J trimming: 2 bases; junction bases outside the gene matches: 10. The CDR3 consists of 17 residues. CDR3 bases: TGTGCCAGCAGCTTAGACCCTACTAGCGGCCGTCCCTACGAGCAGTACTTC. The encoded protein is CASSLDPTSGRPYEQYF.

This clonotype came up many times. DNA for the CDR3: TGTGCCAGCAGCTTTTCCAGGGGGGGCGAAGCTTTCTTT. It encodes CASSFSRGGEAFF. This rearrangement joins TRBV7-2 to TRBJ1-1; 7 positions match TRBD1. Unmatched junction bases numbered 6, after V lost 3 bases and J lost 8 bases. The CDR3 runs to 13 residues. CDR1 is SGHTA, CDR2 FQGNSA, per germline.

This clonotype was counted many times. The chain couples TRBV7-2 to TRBJ2-2; 8 nucleotides agree with TRBD2. V lost 5 bases and J lost 5; bases outside the gene matches: 10. The CDR3 is 16 residues long. Germline V lookup: CDR1 SGHTA, CDR2 FQGNSA. CDR3 sequence (DNA): TGTGCCAGCAGCCTATGGCGGGGGGTAGGAACCGGGGAGCTGTTTTTT. Amino acids: CASSLWRGVGTGELFF.

This clonotype has ten or more counts. Here the CDR3 reads CASSLASGPYEQYF. CDR3 DNA sequence: TGTGCCAGCAGCTTAGCTAGCGGGCCCTACGAGCAGTACTTC. This sequence joins TRBV7-2 and TRBJ2-7; 7 bases match TRBD2. The ends lost 0 bases at V and 2 bases at J; junction bases unmatched: 1. The CDR3 extends over 14 amino acids. From germline, CDR1 is SGHTA and CDR2 FQGNSA.

This clonotype was detected a few times. The chain combines TRBV15 with TRBJ1-2; tentatively, D is TRBD1 (5 bases). Trimming pared 0 bases from V and 4 bases from J, leaving 9 bases between. Germline values: CDR1 LNHNV, CDR2 YYDKDF (reference sequence). The CDR3 runs to 14 residues. The CDR3 nucleotides are TGTGCCACCAGCAGAGATACAGGAAGCTATGGCTACACCTTC. Protein product: CATSRDTGSYGYTF.